The clone carrying this T cell receptor (beta chain) was observed a single time. Germline trimming cut 2 bases from V and 6 bases from J; bases unmatched to any gene: 6. Per the germline V gene, CDR1 is SGHVS and CDR2 is FQNEAQ. The CDR3 loop spans 15 amino acids. The data were obtained in a study of blood T cell repertoires in COVID-19. Study-level background: Some COVID-19 samples were acute and others convalescent; all came from the United States, Italy and Spain. From T cells, B-cell-depleted T cells, or PBMCs came the material, which was cDNA or gDNA.

Per the original data handling: Amplification with reference gene primers provided the estimates of nucleated cell counts. Only in-frame clones appear in the TCRdb table, and some are missing; sequencing was by immunoSEQ multiplex PCR. V, J and clone size reflect that table, while D and trimming were determined from the DNA. Among fewer than 250,000 clones listed, around 86% were seen once. The chain couples TRBV7-8 to TRBJ1-4, with 7 bases aligning to TRBD1. Input material: peripheral blood. The clonotype was recovered from a woman in her sixties who had recovered from COVID-19. The CDR3 DNA is TGTGCCAGCAGCTTATACACAGGGGCGGATGAAAAACTGTTTTTT. Its protein is CASSLYTGADEKLFF.